A selection of T cell receptor beta chains follows, all from one sample in a study of control samples from healthy donors and cancer patients. The data were produced by immunoSEQ multiplex PCR, yet TCRdb's version contains in-frame clones alone and is incomplete. The profile shows more than 85,000 clones, around 90% of them singletons. The specimen sequenced was blood. These receptors came from a woman between 18 and 29 years old in good health. Each CDR3 is given with its conserved first and last residue. D genes are given only for firm matches. The listing skips clone size in some rows; elsewhere it reads once, few, many or a size class.

CASSEAQGEAFF | TGTGCCAGCAGTGAAGCCCAGGGAGAAGCTTTCTTT | TRBJ1-1 | - | - | TRBV6-1
CASSLDGSWSNEQFF | TGTGCCAGCAGCTTAGACGGGAGTTGGTCGAATGAGCAGTTCTTC | TRBJ2-1 | - | - | TRBV7-6
CASSEPTGAMDTIYF | TGTGCCAGCAGTGAACCCACGGGGGCTATGGACACCATATATTTT | TRBJ1-3 | - | - | TRBV25-1
CASSQLNQGTSEAFF | TGTGCCAGCAGCCAACTAAATCAGGGTACTTCTGAAGCTTTCTTT | TRBJ1-1 | - | - | TRBV14
CAWSTGLIAGNTIYF | TGTGCCTGGAGTACAGGGTTAATAGCTGGAAACACCATATATTTT | TRBJ1-3 | - | once | TRBV30
CASRGSGTLAVDTQYF | TGTGCCAGCAGGGGATCCGGGACTCTAGCGGTAGATACGCAGTATTTT | TRBJ2-3 | TRBD2 | - | TRBV6-6
CASSLLGGLGYGYTF | TGTGCCAGCAGTTTACTTGGGGGATTAGGCTATGGCTACACCTTC | TRBJ1-2 | - | - | TRBV27
CASSHARGNYGYTF | TGCGCCAGCAGTCACGCCAGGGGCAACTATGGCTACACCTTC | TRBJ1-2 | - | - | TRBV23-1
CASSISAYNEQFF | TGTGCCAGTAGTATCTCCGCCTACAATGAGCAGTTCTTC | TRBJ2-1 | - | - | TRBV19
CASSKSSRNNQPQHF | TGTGCCAGCAGCAAAAGTTCCAGAAACAATCAGCCCCAGCATTTT | TRBJ1-5 | - | - | TRBV21-1
CAIKTNTYEQYF | TGTGCCATCAAGACAAACACCTACGAGCAGTACTTC | TRBJ2-7 | - | - | TRBV10-3
CASSFGQGFGGNTIYF | TGTGCCAGCAGTTTCGGACAGGGGTTTGGCGGAAACACCATATATTTT | TRBJ1-3 | TRBD1 | once | TRBV6-5
CASRGQGNQPQHF | TGTGCCAGCAGGGGACAGGGGAATCAGCCCCAGCATTTT | TRBJ1-5 | TRBD1 | - | TRBV6-5
CASSQVLSGRRSRTGELFF | TGTGCCAGCAGCCAAGTATTAAGCGGGAGAAGATCACGCACCGGGGAGCTGTTTTTT | TRBJ2-2 | TRBD2 | - | TRBV4-2
CASSTWGIETQYF | TGTGCCAGTAGTACGTGGGGAATAGAGACCCAGTACTTC | TRBJ2-5 | - | - | TRBV19
CASSQTGYEQYF | TGTGCCAGCAGCCAAACGGGGTACGAGCAGTACTTC | TRBJ2-7 | - | - | TRBV6-5
CSVGLNTDTQYF | TGCAGCGTTGGACTAAACACAGATACGCAGTATTTT | TRBJ2-3 | - | - | TRBV29-1
CASSGDVLGGPQHF | TGTGCCAGCAGTGGGGACGTATTAGGGGGGCCCCAGCATTTT | TRBJ1-5 | - | - | TRBV6-2/TRBV6-3
CASKIGDNNYEQYF | TGTGCCAGCAAGATTGGGGACAACAACTACGAGCAGTACTTC | TRBJ2-7 | - | - | TRBV6-5
CASILTSGYREQFF | TGTGCCAGCATCTTGACTAGCGGGTATAGAGAGCAGTTCTTC | TRBJ2-1 | TRBD2 | - | TRBV28
CACERGGITEAFF | TGTGCCTGCGAGAGAGGGGGCATCACTGAAGCTTTCTTT | TRBJ1-1 | - | - | TRBV21-1
CASSEWKGTGNQPQHF | TGTGCCAGCAGTGAATGGAAGGGGACAGGCAATCAGCCCCAGCATTTT | TRBJ1-5 | TRBD1 | - | TRBV6-1
CASSLIRSEQYF | TGTGCCAGCAGCTTGATCCGTTCCGAGCAGTACTTC | TRBJ2-7 | - | - | TRBV5-4
CASSWAGAGEQYF | TGTGCCAGTAGTTGGGCGGGAGCTGGTGAGCAGTACTTC | TRBJ2-7 | TRBD2 | - | TRBV19
CASSTFATGTYEQYF | TGTGCCAGCAGTACGTTCGCGACAGGGACCTACGAGCAGTACTTC | TRBJ2-7 | TRBD1 | - | TRBV6-6
CASRSNTGELFF | TGTGCCAGCAGATCGAACACCGGGGAGCTGTTTTTT | TRBJ2-2 | - | - | TRBV9
CASSVPGGLGADTQYF | TGTGCCAGTAGCGTCCCGGGGGGGCTTGGCGCAGATACGCAGTATTTT | TRBJ2-3 | TRBD2 | - | TRBV19
CASSIILYNEQFF | TGTGCCAGCAGTATTATCCTCTACAATGAGCAGTTCTTC | TRBJ2-1 | - | - | TRBV12-3/TRBV12-4
CASSLIAGGCCNEQFF | TGTGCCAGCAGTTTAATAGCGGGAGGATGCTGCAATGAGCAGTTCTTC | TRBJ2-1 | TRBD2 | - | TRBV27
CASTFFPGDPGELFF | TGCGCCAGCACGTTTTTTCCAGGGGATCCCGGGGAGCTGTTTTTT | TRBJ2-2 | - | - | TRBV5-1
CASSEVGYTF | TGTGCCAGCAGTGAGGTTGGCTACACCTTC | TRBJ1-2 | - | - | TRBV25-1
CASSRGTGGYSNQPQHF | TGTGCCAGCAGCAGGGGGACAGGGGGTTATAGCAATCAGCCCCAGCATTTT | TRBJ1-5 | - | - | TRBV21-1
CASSLDLAGVGYEQYF | TGTGCCAGCAGCTTAGACTTAGCAGGGGTTGGATACGAGCAGTACTTC | TRBJ2-7 | - | - | TRBV11-2
CASSLARGGYTF | TGTGCCAGCAGTTTAGCCAGGGGGGGCTACACCTTC | TRBJ1-2 | TRBD1 | - | TRBV28
CASSSPLSGSDEQYF | TGTGCCAGCAGTTCCCCCCTTAGCGGGAGTGACGAGCAGTACTTC | TRBJ2-7 | TRBD2 | - | TRBV6-5
CSVERTSGSTDTQYF | TGCAGCGTTGAGAGGACTAGCGGTAGCACAGATACGCAGTATTTT | TRBJ2-3 | TRBD2 | - | TRBV29-1
CASSQGRLDIQYF | TGTGCCAGCAGCCAAGGCAGGTTGGACATTCAGTACTTC | TRBJ2-4 | - | - | TRBV4-2
CASSQDLWETQYF | TGTGCCAGCAGCCAAGATCTCTGGGAGACCCAGTACTTC | TRBJ2-5 | - | - | TRBV3-1/TRBV3-2
CASSSRDRDSYEQYF | TGTGCCAGCAGTTCCCGGGACAGGGACAGCTACGAGCAGTACTTC | TRBJ2-7 | TRBD1 | - | TRBV28
CASSLSSDYEQYF | TGTGCCAGCAGTTTAAGCTCCGACTACGAGCAGTACTTC | TRBJ2-7 | - | - | TRBV27
CASSMGLAGDRYEQYF | TGTGCCAGCAGCATGGGACTAGCGGGGGATCGGTACGAGCAGTACTTC | TRBJ2-7 | TRBD2 | - | TRBV5-4
CASSLVTISVIAKNIQYF | TGTGCCAGCAGCTTAGTGACGATCAGCGTTATAGCCAAAAACATTCAGTACTTC | TRBJ2-4 | - | - | TRBV7-8
CARSLDNAGVQYF | TGTGCCAGAAGCTTGGATAACGCCGGAGTGCAGTACTTC | TRBJ2-7 | - | - | TRBV5-3
CASSLVRADTQYF | TGTGCCAGCAGCTTGGTACGTGCAGATACGCAGTATTTT | TRBJ2-3 | - | - | TRBV11-2
CASSSSSGSRTDTQYF | TGTGCCAGCAGCTCCTCTAGCGGGAGTCGGACAGATACGCAGTATTTT | TRBJ2-3 | TRBD2 | - | TRBV11-3
CASSYSNRPSEAFF | TGTGCCAGCAGTTACTCGAACAGGCCCTCTGAAGCTTTCTTT | TRBJ1-1 | - | - | TRBV6-2/TRBV6-3
CASSSLTGQETQYF | TGTGCCAGTAGTTCCCTAACAGGGCAAGAGACCCAGTACTTC | TRBJ2-5 | - | - | TRBV19
CASSAGRRFGAFF | TGCGCCAGCAGTGCGGGGCGACGATTCGGAGCTTTCTTT | TRBJ1-1 | - | - | TRBV10-1